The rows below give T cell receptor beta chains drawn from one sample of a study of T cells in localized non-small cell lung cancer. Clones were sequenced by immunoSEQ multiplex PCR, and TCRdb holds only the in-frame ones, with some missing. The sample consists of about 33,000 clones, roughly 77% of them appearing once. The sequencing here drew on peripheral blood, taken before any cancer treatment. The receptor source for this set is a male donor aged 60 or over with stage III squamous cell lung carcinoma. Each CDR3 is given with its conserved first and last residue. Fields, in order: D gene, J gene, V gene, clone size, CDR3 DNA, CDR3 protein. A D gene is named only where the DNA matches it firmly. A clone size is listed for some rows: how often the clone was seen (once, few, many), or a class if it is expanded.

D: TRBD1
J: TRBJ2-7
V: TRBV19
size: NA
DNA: TGTGCCAGTAGTCCGCCCGGGACAGGGGGCGCGGGTGAGCAGTACTTC
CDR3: CASSPPGTGGAGEQYF

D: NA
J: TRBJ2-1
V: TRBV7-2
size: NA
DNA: TGTGCCAGCAGCTTAGCGAACCAGGGGGGCGATGAGCAGTTCTTC
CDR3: CASSLANQGGDEQFF

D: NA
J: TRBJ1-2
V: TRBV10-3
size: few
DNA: TGTGCCATCAGTGACATGATTCAGGCCTACTATGGCTACACCTTC
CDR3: CAISDMIQAYYGYTF

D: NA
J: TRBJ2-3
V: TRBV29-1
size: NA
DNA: TGCAGCGGCAAATGGGACATCGGGGATACGCAGTATTTT
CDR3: CSGKWDIGDTQYF

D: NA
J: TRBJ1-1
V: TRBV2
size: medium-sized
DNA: TGTGCCAGCAGTGAAATGGTGTCAGCTTTCTTT
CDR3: CASSEMVSAFF

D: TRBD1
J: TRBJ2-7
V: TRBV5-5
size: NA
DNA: TGTGCCAGCAGCTTGGTCCCAGGGGGCGTGTACGAGCAGTACTTC
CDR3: CASSLVPGGVYEQYF

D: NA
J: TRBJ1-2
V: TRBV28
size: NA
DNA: TGTGCCAGCAGAATTATGGGGGTTGGCTACACCTTC
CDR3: CASRIMGVGYTF

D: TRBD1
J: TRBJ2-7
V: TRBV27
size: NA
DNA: TGTGCCAGCAGTTTCAACCGGGACAGGGTCCACGAGCAGTACTTC
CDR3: CASSFNRDRVHEQYF

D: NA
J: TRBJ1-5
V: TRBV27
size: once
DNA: TGTGCCAGCAGCCTCAGGGTAAGCAATCAGCCCCAGCATTTT
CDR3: CASSLRVSNQPQHF

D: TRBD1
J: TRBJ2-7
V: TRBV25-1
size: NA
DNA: TGTGCCAGCACCAGGGGGCCCTACGAGCAGTACTTC
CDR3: CASTRGPYEQYF

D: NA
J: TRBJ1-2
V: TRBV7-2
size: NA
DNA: TGTGCCAGCATCCAGAGTCAGGGGAGAGGCTATGGCTACACCTTC
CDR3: CASIQSQGRGYGYTF

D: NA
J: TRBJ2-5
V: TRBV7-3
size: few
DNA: TGTGCCAGCAGCCCCCAAGAGGGCGCGGAGACCCAGTACTTC
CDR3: CASSPQEGAETQYF

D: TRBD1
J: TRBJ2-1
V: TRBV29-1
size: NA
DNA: TGCAGCGCCGACAGGGGGCAATACAATGAGCAGTTCTTC
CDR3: CSADRGQYNEQFF

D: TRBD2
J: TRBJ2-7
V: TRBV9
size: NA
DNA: TGTGCCAGCAGCGTAGCTAGCGGAACCTACGAGCAGTACTTC
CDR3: CASSVASGTYEQYF

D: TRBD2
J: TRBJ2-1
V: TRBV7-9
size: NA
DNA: TGTGCCAGCAGCAATCCGGGACTAGGTGGAGACAATGAGCAGTTCTTC
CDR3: CASSNPGLGGDNEQFF

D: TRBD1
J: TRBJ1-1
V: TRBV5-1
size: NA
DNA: TGCGCCAGCAGTAAGGACAGTAGGGGGCTAGCGAGGAACACTGAAGCTTTCTTT
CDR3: CASSKDSRGLARNTEAFF

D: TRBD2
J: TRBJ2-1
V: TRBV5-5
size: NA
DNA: TGTGCCAGCAGCTTGACTAGCGGGAGTAATGAGCAGTTCTTC
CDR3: CASSLTSGSNEQFF

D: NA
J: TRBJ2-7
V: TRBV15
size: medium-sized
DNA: TGTGCCACCAGCAGGGGTCAGTACTACGAGCAGTACTTC
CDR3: CATSRGQYYEQYF

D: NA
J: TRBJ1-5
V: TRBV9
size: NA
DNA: TGTGCCAGCAGCGTAGGGAATAGCAATCAGCCCCAGCATTTT
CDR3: CASSVGNSNQPQHF

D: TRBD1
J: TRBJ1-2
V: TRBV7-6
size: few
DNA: TGTGCCAGCAGCCTCACGACAGGGGGCCCCTATGGCTACACCTTC
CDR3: CASSLTTGGPYGYTF

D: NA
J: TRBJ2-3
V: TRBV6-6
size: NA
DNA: TGTGCCAGCAGTTACAGCAGGACCACAGATACGCAGTATTTT
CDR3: CASSYSRTTDTQYF

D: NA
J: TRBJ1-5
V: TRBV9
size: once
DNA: TGTGCCAGCAGTGGGGTCGGGAGTCAGCCCCAGCATTTT
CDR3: CASSGVGSQPQHF

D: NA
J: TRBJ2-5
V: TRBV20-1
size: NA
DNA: TGCAGTGCTAGCGAAGAGACCCAGTACTTC
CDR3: CSASEETQYF

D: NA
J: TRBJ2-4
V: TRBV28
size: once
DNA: TGTGCCAGCAGTTTTTTTCAGAAGGAAAACATTCAGTACTTC
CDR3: CASSFFQKENIQYF

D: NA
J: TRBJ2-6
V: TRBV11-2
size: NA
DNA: TGTGCCAGCAGCTTAGTTCTCTTGGCTGGGGCCAACGTCCTGACTTTC
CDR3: CASSLVLLAGANVLTF

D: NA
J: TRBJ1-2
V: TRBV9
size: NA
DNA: TGTGCCAGCAGCGTAGCGGTGGGGGCATACTATGGCTACACCTTC
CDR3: CASSVAVGAYYGYTF

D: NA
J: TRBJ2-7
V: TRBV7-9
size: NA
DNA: TGTGCCAGCAGCTTGAAGACAGGAGTCTACGAGCAGTACTTC
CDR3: CASSLKTGVYEQYF

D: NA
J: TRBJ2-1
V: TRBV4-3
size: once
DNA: TGCGCCAGCAGCCAAGAACAGTACAATGAGCAGTTCTTC
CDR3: CASSQEQYNEQFF

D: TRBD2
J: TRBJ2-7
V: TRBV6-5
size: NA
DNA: TGTGCCAGCAGTTTCTCAAGCGGGACCACGGGAGAGCAGTACTTC
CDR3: CASSFSSGTTGEQYF

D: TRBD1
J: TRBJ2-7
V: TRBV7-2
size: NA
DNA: TGTGCCAGCAGCTCATCAGGGGGCTCCTACGAGCAGTACTTC
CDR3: CASSSSGGSYEQYF

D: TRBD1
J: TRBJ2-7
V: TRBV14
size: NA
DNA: TGTGCCAGCAGCCAAGCAACTTCAGGGGGCGCTCAGTACTTC
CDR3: CASSQATSGGAQYF

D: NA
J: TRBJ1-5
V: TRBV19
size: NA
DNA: TGTGCCAGTAGTACAATGACAGGCAATCAGCCCCAGCATTTT
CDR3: CASSTMTGNQPQHF

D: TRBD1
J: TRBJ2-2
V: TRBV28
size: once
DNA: TGTGCCAGCAACCCCGGGACAGGGGGCCCGAACACCGGGGAGCTGTTTTTT
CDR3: CASNPGTGGPNTGELFF

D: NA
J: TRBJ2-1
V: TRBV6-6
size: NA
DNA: TGTGCCAGCAGTGCCGGACTCTCCTACAATGAGCAGTTCTTC
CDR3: CASSAGLSYNEQFF

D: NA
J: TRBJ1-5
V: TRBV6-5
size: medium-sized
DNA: TGTGCCAGCAGCAGGGCCTACAATCAGCCCCAGCATTTT
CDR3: CASSRAYNQPQHF

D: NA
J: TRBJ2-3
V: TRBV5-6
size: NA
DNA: TGTGCCAGCAGCTTGTGGGGGAACACAGATACGCAGTATTTT
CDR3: CASSLWGNTDTQYF

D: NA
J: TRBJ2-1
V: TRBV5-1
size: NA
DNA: TGCGCCAGCAGCCTCCTGGGGGGACCTTCCCTGGGGGAGCAGTTCTTC
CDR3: CASSLLGGPSLGEQFF

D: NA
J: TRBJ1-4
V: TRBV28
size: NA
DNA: TGTGCCACCCTACCGGTAGGATTTGCAACTAATGAAAAACTGTTTTTT
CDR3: CATLPVGFATNEKLFF

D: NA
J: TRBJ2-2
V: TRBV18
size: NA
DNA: TGTGCCAGCTCACGGCAACCATCTAACACCGGGGAGCTGTTTTTT
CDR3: CASSRQPSNTGELFF

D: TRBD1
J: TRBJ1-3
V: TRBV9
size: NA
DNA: TGTGCCAGCAGCGCAATGGGATGGACAGGGGCTGGAAACACCATATATTTT
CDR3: CASSAMGWTGAGNTIYF

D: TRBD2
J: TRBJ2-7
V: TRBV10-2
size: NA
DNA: TGCGCCAGCGCCTACGCCGGGAGGGGCAACTACGAGCAGTACTTC
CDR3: CASAYAGRGNYEQYF

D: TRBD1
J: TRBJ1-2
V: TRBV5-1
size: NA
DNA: TGCGCCAGCAGCGTACCTTCCGGGACAGGGGATGGCTACACCTTC
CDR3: CASSVPSGTGDGYTF

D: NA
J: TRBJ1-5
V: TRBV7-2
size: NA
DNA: TGTGCCAGCAGCCCGAAAGCCGATCAGCCCCAGCATTTT
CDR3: CASSPKADQPQHF

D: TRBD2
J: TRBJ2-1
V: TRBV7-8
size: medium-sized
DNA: TGTGCCAGCAGCCTAACCTCAGCGGGAGGGCCAAGGGAGCAGTTCTTC
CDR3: CASSLTSAGGPREQFF

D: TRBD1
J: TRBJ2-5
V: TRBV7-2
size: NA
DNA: TGTGCCAGCAGCCTCTCACAGGGGGGAAAGACCCAGTACTTC
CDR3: CASSLSQGGKTQYF

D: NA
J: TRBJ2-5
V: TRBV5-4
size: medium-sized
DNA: TGTGCCAGCAGCCGTGAAGGTGCGGGTCAAGAGACCCAGTACTTC
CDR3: CASSREGAGQETQYF

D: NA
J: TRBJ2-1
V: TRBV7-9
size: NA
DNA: TGTGCCAGCAGCTTTCCCGGGACGCGTTACAATGAGCAGTTCTTC
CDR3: CASSFPGTRYNEQFF

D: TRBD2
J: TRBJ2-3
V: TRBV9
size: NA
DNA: TGTGCCAGCAGGAGCGGGGGCCTACTCACAGATACGCAGTATTTT
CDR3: CASRSGGLLTDTQYF

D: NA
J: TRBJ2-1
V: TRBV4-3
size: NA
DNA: TGCGCCAGCAGCCATGTTTCGGGGGGCAAATACAATGAGCAGTTCTTC
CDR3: CASSHVSGGKYNEQFF

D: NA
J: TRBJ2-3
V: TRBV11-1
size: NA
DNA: TGTGCCAGCAGCTTATTCTCATCGGGGACTAGCACAGATACGCAGTATTTT
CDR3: CASSLFSSGTSTDTQYF

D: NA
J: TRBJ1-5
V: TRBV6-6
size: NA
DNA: TGTGCCAGCAGCCGTACAGGGACTTATCAGCCCCAGCATTTT
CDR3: CASSRTGTYQPQHF

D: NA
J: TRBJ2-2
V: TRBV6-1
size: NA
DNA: TGTGCCAGCAGTGAAAGACGGGTCGTCACCGGGGAGCTGTTTTTT
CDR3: CASSERRVVTGELFF

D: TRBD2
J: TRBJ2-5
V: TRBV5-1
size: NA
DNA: TGCGCCAGCAGCTCCTGGACTAGCGGTTTACAAGAGACCCAGTACTTC
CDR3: CASSSWTSGLQETQYF

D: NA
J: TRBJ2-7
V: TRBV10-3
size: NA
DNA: TGTGCCATCAGTTCGGACAGCTACGAGCAGTACTTC
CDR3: CAISSDSYEQYF

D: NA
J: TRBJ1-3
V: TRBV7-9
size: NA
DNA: TGTGCCAGCAGCTTACACCAGGGCTCTAGAAACACCATATATTTT
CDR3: CASSLHQGSRNTIYF